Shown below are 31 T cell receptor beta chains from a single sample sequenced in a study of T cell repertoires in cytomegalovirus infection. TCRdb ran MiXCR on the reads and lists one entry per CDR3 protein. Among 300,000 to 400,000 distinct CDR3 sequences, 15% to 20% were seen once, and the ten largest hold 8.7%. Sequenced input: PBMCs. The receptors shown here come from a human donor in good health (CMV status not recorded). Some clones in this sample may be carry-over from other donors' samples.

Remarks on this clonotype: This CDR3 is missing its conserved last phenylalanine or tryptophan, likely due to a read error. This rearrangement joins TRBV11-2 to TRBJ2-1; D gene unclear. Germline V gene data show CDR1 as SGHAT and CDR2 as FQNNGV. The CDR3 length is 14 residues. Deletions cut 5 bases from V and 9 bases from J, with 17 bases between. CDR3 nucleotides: TGTGCCAGCAGCCCCTTTCCCGACCCCGGTGAGCAGTTCCTC. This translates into CASSPFPDPGEQFL.

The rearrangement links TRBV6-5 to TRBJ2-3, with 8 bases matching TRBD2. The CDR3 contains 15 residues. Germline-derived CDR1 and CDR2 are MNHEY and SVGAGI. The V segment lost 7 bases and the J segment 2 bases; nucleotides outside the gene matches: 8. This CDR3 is CASKSGGLNTDTQYF. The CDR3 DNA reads TGTGCCAGCAAATCGGGGGGGCTTAACACAGATACGCAGTATTTT.

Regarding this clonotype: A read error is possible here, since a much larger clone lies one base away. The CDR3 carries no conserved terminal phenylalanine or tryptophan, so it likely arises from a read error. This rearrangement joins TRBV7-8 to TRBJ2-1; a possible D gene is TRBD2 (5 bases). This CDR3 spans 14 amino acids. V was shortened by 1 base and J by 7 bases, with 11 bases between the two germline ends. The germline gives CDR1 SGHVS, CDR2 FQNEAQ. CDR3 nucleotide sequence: TGTGCCAGCAGCTTAGGACTAAGGAGGAATGAGCAGTTCTCC. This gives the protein CASSLGLRRNEQFS.

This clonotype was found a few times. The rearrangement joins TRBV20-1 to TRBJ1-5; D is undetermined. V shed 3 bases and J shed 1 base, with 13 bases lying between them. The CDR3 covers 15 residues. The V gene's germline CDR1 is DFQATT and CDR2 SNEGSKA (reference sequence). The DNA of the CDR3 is TGCAGTGCTAGGGAGGGCAGTCGAAGCAATCAGCCCCAGCATTTT. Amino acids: CSAREGSRSNQPQHF.

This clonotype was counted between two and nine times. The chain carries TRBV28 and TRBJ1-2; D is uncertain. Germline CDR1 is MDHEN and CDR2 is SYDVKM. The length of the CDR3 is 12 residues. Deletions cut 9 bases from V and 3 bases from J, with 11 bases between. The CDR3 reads CASRTEDYGYTF. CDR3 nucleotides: TGTGCCAGTCGGACGGAAGACTATGGCTACACCTTC.

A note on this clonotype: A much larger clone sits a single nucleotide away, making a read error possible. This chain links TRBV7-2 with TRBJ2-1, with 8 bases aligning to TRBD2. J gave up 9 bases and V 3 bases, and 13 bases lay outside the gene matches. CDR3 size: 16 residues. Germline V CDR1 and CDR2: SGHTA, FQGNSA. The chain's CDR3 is CASSFLRGTSSSEQFF. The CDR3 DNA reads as TGTGCCAGCAGCTTCCTGCGGGGGACTAGTAGCAGTGAGCAGTTCTTC.

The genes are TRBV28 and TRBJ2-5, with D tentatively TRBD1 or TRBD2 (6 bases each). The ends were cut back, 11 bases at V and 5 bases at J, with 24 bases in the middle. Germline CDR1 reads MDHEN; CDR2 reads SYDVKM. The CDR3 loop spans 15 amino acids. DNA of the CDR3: TGTGCCTCCAGGAGGTGGGGGGCGAGGGTTGAGACCCAGTACTTC. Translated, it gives CASRRWGARVETQYF.

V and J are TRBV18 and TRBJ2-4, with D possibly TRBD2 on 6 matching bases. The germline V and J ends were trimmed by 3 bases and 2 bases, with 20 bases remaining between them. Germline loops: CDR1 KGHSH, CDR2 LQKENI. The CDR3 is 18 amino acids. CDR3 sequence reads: CASSPRGSLLTTKNIQYF. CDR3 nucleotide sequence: TGTGCCAGCTCACCGCGGGGTAGCTTGCTCACAACCAAAAACATTCAGTACTTC.

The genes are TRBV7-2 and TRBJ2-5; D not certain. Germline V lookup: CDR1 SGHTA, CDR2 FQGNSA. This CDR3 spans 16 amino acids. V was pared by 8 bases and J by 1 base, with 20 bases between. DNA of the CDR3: TGTGCCAGCGGGTGGATCGATCCAGAAAGCCAAGAGACCCAGTACTTC. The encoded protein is CASGWIDPESQETQYF.

This chain's CDR3 is CSARDQSGGATGELFF. The CDR3 bases are TGCAGTGCTAGAGATCAAAGCGGGGGGGCCACCGGGGAGCTGTTTTTT. The genes are TRBV20-1 and TRBJ2-2; TRBD2 agrees at 10 bases. Per the germline V gene, CDR1 is DFQATT and CDR2 is SNEGSKA (reference sequence). There are 16 residues in the CDR3. V lost 0 bases, J lost 4 bases, and 5 bases stayed unmatched.

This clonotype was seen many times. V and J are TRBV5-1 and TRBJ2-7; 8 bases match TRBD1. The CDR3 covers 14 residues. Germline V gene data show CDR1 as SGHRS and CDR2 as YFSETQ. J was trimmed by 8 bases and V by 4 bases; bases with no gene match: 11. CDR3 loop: CASSPGQGHDQQYF. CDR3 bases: TGCGCCAGCAGCCCCGGACAGGGCCACGACCAGCAGTACTTC.

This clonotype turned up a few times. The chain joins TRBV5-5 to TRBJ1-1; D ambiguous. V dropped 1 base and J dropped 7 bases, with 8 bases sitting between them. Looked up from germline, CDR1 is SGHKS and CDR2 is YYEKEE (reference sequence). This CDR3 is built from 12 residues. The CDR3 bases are TGTGCCAGCAGCTTGACTCTTTTTGAAGCTTTCTTT. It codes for CASSLTLFEAFF.

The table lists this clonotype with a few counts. The CDR3 sequence: CASSPRDRGQNEQFF. The CDR3 DNA reads TGTGCCAGCAGCCCCCGGGACAGGGGGCAGAATGAGCAGTTCTTC. The gene calls are TRBV11-3 and TRBJ2-1; 12 bases line up with TRBD1. Per the germline V gene, CDR1 is SGHNT and CDR2 is YENEEA. This CDR3 is 15 amino acids long. V shed 5 bases and J 7 bases; nucleotides not matched to a gene: 6. The full variable domain, in which reference TRBV11-3 and TRBJ2-1 provide the parts outside the CDR3, is EAGVVQSPRYKIIEKKQPVAFWCNPISGHNTLYWYLQNLGQGPELLIRYENEEAVDDSQLPKDRFSAERLKGVDSTLKIQPAELGDSAVYLCASSPRDRGQNEQFFGPGTRLTVL.

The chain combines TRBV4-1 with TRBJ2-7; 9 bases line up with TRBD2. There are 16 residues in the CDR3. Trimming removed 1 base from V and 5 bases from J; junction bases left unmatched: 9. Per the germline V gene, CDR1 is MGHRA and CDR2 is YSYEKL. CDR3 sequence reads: CASSQAPGLAIDEQYF. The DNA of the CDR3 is TGCGCCAGCAGCCAAGCTCCGGGACTAGCTATCGACGAGCAGTACTTC.

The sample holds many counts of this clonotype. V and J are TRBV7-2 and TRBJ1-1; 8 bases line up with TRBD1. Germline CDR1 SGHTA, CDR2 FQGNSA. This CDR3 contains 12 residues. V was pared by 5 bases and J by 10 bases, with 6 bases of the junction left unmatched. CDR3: CASSATGVTAFF. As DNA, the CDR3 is TGTGCCAGCAGCGCGACAGGGGTGACAGCTTTCTTT.

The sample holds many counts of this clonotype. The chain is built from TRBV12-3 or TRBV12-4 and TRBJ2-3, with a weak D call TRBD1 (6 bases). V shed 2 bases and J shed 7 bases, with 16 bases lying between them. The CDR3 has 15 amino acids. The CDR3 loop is CASSLTRTVSHTQYF. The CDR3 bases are TGTGCCAGCAGTTTAACAAGGACAGTGTCGCATACGCAGTATTTT.

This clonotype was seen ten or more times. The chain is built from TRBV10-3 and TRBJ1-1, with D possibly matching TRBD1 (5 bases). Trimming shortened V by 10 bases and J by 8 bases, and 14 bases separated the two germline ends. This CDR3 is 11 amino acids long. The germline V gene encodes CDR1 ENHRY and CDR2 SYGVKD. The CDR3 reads CATGTGSEAFF. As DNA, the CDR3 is TGTGCCACAGGGACCGGCTCGGAAGCTTTCTTT.

CDR3 protein: CASRQQTLGTQYF. As DNA, the CDR3 is TGTGCCAGCCGCCAGCAGACCCTAGGGACCCAGTACTTC. The chain couples TRBV6-1 to TRBJ2-5; no firm D call. The length of the CDR3 is 13 residues. The V end lost 8 bases, the J end lost 7 bases, and 17 bases lay between the germline ends. Per the germline V gene, CDR1 is MNHNS and CDR2 is SASEGT.

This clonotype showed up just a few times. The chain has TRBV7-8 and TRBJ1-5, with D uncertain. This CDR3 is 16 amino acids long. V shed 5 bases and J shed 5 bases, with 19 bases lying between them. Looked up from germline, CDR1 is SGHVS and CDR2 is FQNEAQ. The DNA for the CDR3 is TGTGCCAGCAGCCCCGACCCGATAGGGTCGGATCAGCCCCAGCATTTT. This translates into CASSPDPIGSDQPQHF.

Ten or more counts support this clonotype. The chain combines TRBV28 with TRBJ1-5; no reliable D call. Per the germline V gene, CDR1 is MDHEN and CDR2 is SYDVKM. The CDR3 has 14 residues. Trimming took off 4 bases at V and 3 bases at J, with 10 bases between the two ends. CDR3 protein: CASSSRRINQPQHF. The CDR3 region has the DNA TGTGCCAGCAGTTCACGACGCATCAATCAGCCCCAGCATTTT.

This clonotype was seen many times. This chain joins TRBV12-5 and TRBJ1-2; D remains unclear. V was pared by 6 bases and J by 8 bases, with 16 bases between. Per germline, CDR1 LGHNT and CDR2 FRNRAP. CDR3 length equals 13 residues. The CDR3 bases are TGTGCTAGTGGCCCCTTCGGACTTTTGGGCTACACCTTC. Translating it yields CASGPFGLLGYTF.

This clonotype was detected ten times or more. CDR3 sequence (DNA): TGCAGTGCTCCACTAGCGGGGGGACCCGGGGAGCTGTTTTTT. Its protein product is CSAPLAGGPGELFF. The rearrangement links TRBV20-1 to TRBJ2-2; TRBD2 matches 12 bases. Germline V gene sequence: CDR1 DFQATT, CDR2 SNEGSKA (reference sequence). Trimming at V came to 5 bases and at J to 6 bases, leaving 4 bases not matched to a gene. The CDR3 is 14 residues long.

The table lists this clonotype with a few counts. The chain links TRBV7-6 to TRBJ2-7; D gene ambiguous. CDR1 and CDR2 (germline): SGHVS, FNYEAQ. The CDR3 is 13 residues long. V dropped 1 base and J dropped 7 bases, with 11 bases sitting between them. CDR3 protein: CASSLGGSGEQYF. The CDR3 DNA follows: TGTGCCAGCAGCTTAGGCGGCAGTGGAGAGCAGTACTTC.

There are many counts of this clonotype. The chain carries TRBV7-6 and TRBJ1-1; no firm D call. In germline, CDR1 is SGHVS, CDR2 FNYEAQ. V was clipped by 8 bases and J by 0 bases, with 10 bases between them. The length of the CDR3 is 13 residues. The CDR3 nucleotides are TGTGCCAGCGCAGTGGGGTTGAACACTGAAGCTTTCTTT. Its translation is CASAVGLNTEAFF.

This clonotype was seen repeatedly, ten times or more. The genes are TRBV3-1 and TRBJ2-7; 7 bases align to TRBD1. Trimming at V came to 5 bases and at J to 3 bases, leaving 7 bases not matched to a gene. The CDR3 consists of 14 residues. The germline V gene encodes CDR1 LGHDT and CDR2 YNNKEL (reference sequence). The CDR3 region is CASSTRQGSYEQYF. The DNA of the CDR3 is TGTGCCAGCAGCACCCGACAGGGTAGCTACGAGCAGTACTTC.

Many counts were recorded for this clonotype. CDR3 nucleotides: TGTGCCAGCAGCGCGGCGGTGTTCTACGAGCAGTACTTC. It yields the protein CASSAAVFYEQYF. J is TRBJ2-7 and V is TRBV7-2; D not resolved. Trimming left V 5 bases short and J 3 bases short, with 11 bases between. The germline V gene encodes CDR1 SGHTA and CDR2 FQGNSA. The CDR3 sequence is 13 residues long.

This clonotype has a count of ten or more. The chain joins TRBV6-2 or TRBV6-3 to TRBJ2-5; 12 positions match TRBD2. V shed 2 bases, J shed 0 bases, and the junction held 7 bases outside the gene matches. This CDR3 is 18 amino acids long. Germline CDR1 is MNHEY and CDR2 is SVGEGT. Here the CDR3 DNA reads TGTGCCAGCAGTTACGGGCGGACTAGCGGGGCGTACCAAGAGACCCAGTACTTC. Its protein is CASSYGRTSGAYQETQYF.

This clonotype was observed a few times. The CDR3 sequence is CSVLDSLGDTQYF. The CDR3 coding sequence is TGCAGCGTGTTGGACAGTCTCGGAGATACGCAGTATTTT. This chain links TRBV29-1 with TRBJ2-3, with a tentative D call TRBD1 (6 bases). This CDR3 region has 13 residues. Germline V gives CDR1 SQVTM, CDR2 ANQGSEA. Between the trimmed V and J ends, which lost 6 bases and 5 bases, there was a span of 15 bases.

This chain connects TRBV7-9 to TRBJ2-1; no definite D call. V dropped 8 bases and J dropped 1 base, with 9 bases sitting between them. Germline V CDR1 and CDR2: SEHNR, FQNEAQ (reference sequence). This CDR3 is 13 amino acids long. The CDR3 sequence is CASGLYSYNEQFF. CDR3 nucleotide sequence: TGTGCCAGCGGCCTTTATTCCTACAATGAGCAGTTCTTC.

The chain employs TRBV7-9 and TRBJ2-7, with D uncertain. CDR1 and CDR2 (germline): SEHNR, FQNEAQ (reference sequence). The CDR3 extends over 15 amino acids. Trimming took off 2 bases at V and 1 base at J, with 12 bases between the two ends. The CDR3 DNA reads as TGTGCCAGCAGCTTATTAGCACTTCAGTCCTACGAGCAGTACTTC. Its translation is CASSLLALQSYEQYF.

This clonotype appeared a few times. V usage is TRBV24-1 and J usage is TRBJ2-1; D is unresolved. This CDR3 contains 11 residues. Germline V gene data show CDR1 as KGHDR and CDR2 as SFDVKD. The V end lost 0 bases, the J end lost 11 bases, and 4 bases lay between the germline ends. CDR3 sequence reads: CATSDLWKQFF. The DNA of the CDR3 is TGTGCCACCAGTGATTTGTGGAAGCAGTTCTTC.